This TCR beta chain was sequenced in a study of Graves' ophthalmopathy and Graves' hyperthyroidism. Between the trimmed V and J ends, which lost 6 bases and 4 bases, there was a span of 6 bases. The CDR3 loop spans 11 amino acids. CDR1 is MNHNS and CDR2 is SASEGT in the germline V gene. RNA transcripts were the template, and TCR beta CDR3 regions were amplified from them. First-round RT-PCR used HTBI primers; second-round multiplex PCR followed. TCRdb reanalysed the multiplex PCR reads using MiXCR and keeps one entry per CDR3 protein. The sample lists a few hundred thousand distinct CDR3 sequences, about 15% occurring once. Only a few counts were recorded for this clonotype.

The sample consisted of peripheral blood. The TCR comes from an adult woman with stable Graves' hyperthyroidism. The V call is TRBV6-1, the J call TRBJ1-2; the D is unclear. The DNA for the CDR3 is TGTGCCAGCAGGAACGGCTATGGCTACACCTTC. Translating it yields CASRNGYGYTF.